This is a list of T cell receptor beta chains from one sample in a study of a mutant IDH1 vaccine in newly diagnosed glioma. The protocol was immunoSEQ multiplex PCR, while the TCRdb copy is restricted to in-frame clones and leaves out a portion. The table has 60,000 or so clones, about 86% seen once. What these receptors recognize is not known. The specimen comprised PBMCs, sampled from a glioma patient whose treatment included an IDH1 peptide vaccine. Receptors originate from a woman aged 45 to 65 with glioma. The CDR3 runs from the conserved cysteine through the conserved F or W. D genes are given only for firm matches. Rows give clone size only sometimes, using once, few, many, or a class for an expanded clone.

d_gene	j_gene	abundance	v_gene	CDR3aa	CDR3nt
NA	TRBJ2-1	NA	TRBV4-2	CASSQARGQSSYNEQFF	TGTGCCAGCAGCCAAGCGAGGGGCCAGAGCTCCTACAATGAGCAGTTCTTC
NA	TRBJ1-2	NA	TRBV28	CASSTGTMNYGYTF	TGTGCCAGCAGTACAGGGACTATGAACTATGGCTACACCTTC
NA	TRBJ2-7	NA	TRBV7-2	CASSWTTTYEQYF	TGTGCCAGCAGCTGGACAACTACCTACGAGCAGTACTTC
NA	TRBJ1-2	NA	TRBV7-8	CASTATLANYGYTF	TGTGCCAGCACAGCGACTTTAGCTAACTATGGCTACACCTTC
NA	TRBJ1-5	NA	TRBV5-1	CASSLTGPNQPQHF	TGCGCCAGCAGCTTGACCGGTCCCAATCAGCCCCAGCATTTT
NA	TRBJ2-2	NA	TRBV5-6	CASTAVGDGELFF	TGTGCCAGCACCGCCGTCGGGGACGGGGAGCTGTTTTTT
TRBD1	TRBJ1-5	NA	TRBV15	CATSRVSGDRGNQPQHF	TGTGCCACCAGCAGGGTGTCAGGGGACAGGGGTAATCAGCCCCAGCATTTT
NA	TRBJ2-2	NA	TRBV18	CASSRRPDANTGELFF	TGTGCCAGCTCCCGTCGGCCCGACGCGAACACCGGGGAGCTGTTTTTT
TRBD1	TRBJ2-5	NA	TRBV5-1	CASSSQGVKETQYF	TGCGCCAGCAGCTCGCAGGGGGTTAAGGAGACCCAGTACTTC
TRBD1	TRBJ2-2	NA	TRBV19	CASRDRGRPGELFF	TGTGCCAGCCGGGACAGGGGCCGTCCCGGGGAGCTGTTTTTT
TRBD2	TRBJ2-2	NA	TRBV6-1	CASSEASGGAGELFF	TGTGCCAGCAGTGAAGCTAGCGGGGGGGCCGGGGAGCTGTTTTTT
NA	TRBJ1-4	NA	TRBV28	CASSTERIEKLFF	TGTGCCAGCAGTACCGAGAGGATAGAAAAACTGTTTTTT
TRBD1	TRBJ1-2	NA	TRBV6-5	CASSRGDRTTHGYTF	TGTGCCAGCAGCCGGGGGGACAGGACCACCCATGGCTACACCTTC
NA	TRBJ2-2	once	TRBV30	CAWSVNRVNTGELFF	TGTGCCTGGAGTGTGAACAGGGTGAACACCGGGGAGCTGTTTTTT
NA	TRBJ2-2	NA	TRBV6-6	CASTEASETGELFF	TGTGCCAGCACGGAGGCAAGTGAAACCGGGGAGCTGTTTTTT
NA	TRBJ2-5	NA	TRBV5-1	CASNRADLPETQYF	TGCGCCAGCAACAGAGCGGATCTCCCGGAGACCCAGTACTTC
TRBD1	TRBJ2-2	NA	TRBV5-4	CASSLGQGTTGELFF	TGTGCCAGCAGCTTGGGACAGGGGACCACCGGGGAGCTGTTTTTT